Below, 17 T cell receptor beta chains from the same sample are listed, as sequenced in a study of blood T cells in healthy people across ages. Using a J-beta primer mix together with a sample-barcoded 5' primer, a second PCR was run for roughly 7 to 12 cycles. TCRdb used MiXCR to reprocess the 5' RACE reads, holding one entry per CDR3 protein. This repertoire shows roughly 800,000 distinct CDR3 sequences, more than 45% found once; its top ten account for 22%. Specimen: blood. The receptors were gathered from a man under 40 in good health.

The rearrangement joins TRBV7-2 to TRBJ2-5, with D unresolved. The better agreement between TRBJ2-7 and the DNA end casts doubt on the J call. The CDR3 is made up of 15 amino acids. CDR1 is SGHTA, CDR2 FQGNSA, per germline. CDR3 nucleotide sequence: TGTGCCAGCACCCTAAACCACGCTACTCCCTACGAGCAGTACTTC. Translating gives CASTLNHATPYEQYF.

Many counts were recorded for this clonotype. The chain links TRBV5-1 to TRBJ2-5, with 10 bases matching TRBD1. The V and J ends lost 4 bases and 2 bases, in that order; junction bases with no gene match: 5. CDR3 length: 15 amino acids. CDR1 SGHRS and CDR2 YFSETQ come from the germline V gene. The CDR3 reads CASSADRGAQETQYF. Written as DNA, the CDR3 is TGCGCCAGCAGCGCGGACAGGGGGGCACAAGAGACCCAGTACTTC.

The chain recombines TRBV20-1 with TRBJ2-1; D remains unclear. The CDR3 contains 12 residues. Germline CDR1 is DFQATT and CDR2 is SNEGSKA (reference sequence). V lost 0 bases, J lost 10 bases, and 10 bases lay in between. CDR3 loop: CSARDGLGEQFF. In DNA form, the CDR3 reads TGCAGTGCTAGAGATGGGCTCGGCGAGCAGTTCTTC.

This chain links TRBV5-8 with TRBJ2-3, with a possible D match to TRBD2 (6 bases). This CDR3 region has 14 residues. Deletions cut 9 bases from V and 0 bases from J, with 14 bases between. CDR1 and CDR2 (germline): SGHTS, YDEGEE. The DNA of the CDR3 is TGTGCCACCCGCGGTGGGACTAGCACAGATACGCAGTATTTT. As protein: CATRGGTSTDTQYF.

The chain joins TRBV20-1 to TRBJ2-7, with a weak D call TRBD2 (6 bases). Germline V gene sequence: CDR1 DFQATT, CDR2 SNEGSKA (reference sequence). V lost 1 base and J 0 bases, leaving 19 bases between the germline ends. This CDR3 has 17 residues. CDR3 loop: CSARGEGAGGNSYEQYF. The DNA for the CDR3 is TGCAGTGCTAGAGGGGAAGGAGCCGGCGGGAACTCCTACGAGCAGTACTTC.

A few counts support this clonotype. CDR3 residues: CASSQTPTSYEQYF. The CDR3 region has the DNA TGTGCCAGCAGCCAGACACCTACCTCTTACGAGCAGTACTTC. The rearrangement uses TRBV9 and TRBJ2-7; the D is unclear. V lost 4 bases and J lost 4, with 15 bases in between. The CDR3 loop spans 14 amino acids. Germline assignment: CDR1 SGDLS and CDR2 YYNGEE.

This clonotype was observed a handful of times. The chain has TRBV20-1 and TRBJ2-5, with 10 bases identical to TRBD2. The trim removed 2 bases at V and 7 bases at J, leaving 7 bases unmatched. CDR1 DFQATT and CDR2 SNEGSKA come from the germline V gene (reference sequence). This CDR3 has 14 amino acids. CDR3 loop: CSARLAGVPGTQYF. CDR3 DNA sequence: TGCAGTGCTAGACTAGCGGGGGTCCCGGGGACCCAGTACTTC.

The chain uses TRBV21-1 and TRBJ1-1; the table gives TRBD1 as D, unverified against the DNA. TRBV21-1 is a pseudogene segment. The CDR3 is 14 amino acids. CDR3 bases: TGTGCCAGCAGCGCCCCTAGGGGGGGGACTGAAGCTTTCTTT. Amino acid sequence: CASSAPRGGTEAFF.

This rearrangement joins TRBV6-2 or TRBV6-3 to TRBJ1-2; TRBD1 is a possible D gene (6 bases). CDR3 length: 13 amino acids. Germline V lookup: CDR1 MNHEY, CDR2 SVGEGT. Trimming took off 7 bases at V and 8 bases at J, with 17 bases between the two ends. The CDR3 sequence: CASTELGAQGYTF. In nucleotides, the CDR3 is TGTGCCAGCACCGAGCTGGGGGCGCAAGGCTACACCTTC.

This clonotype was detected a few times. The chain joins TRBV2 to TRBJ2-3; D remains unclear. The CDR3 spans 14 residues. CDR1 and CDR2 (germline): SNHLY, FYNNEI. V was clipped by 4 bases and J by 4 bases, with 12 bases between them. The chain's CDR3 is CASSGRTFADTQYF. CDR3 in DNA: TGTGCCAGCAGTGGACGGACCTTCGCAGATACGCAGTATTTT.

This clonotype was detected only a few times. In DNA, the CDR3 is TGCAGCGTATCCTTCTCTGGGGCCAACGTCCTGACTTTC. Protein: CSVSFSGANVLTF. V gene TRBV29-1 combines with J gene TRBJ2-6, with no clear D. The V gene lost 6 bases and the J gene lost 0 bases, with 6 bases spanning the gap. This CDR3 has 13 residues. The V gene's germline CDR1 is SQVTM and CDR2 ANQGSEA.

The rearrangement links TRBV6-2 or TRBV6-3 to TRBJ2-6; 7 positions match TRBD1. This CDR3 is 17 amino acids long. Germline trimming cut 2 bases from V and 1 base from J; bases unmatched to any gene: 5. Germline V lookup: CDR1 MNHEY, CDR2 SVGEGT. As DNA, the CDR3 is TGTGCCAGCAGTTACCCTCGACAGGGTTCTGGGGCCAACGTCCTGACTTTC. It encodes CASSYPRQGSGANVLTF.

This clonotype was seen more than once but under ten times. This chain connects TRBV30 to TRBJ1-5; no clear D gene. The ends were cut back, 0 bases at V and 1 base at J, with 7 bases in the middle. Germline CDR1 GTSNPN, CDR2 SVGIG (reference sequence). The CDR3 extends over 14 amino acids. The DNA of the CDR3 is TGTGCCTGGAGTGTTCTTGAGAGCAATCAGCCCCAGCATTTT. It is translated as CAWSVLESNQPQHF. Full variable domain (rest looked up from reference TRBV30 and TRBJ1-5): SQTIHQWPATLVQPVGSPLSLECTVEGTSNPNLYWYRQAAGRGLQLLFYSVGIGQISSEVPQNLSASRPQDRQFILSSKKLLLSDSGFYLCAWSVLESNQPQHFGDGTRLSIL.

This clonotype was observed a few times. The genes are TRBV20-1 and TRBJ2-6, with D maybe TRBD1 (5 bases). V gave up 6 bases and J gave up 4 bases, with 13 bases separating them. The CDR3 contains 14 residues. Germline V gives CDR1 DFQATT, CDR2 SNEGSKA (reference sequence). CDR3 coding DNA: TGCAGTGCCAGGCAGGGTACCGGGGCCAACGTCCTGACTTTC. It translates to CSARQGTGANVLTF.

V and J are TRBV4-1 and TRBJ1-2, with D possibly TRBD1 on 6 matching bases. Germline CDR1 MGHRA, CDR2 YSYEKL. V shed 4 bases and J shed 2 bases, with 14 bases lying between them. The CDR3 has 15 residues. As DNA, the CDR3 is TGCGCCAGCAGCCCAATACAGGGAGCCAACTATGGCTACACCTTC. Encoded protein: CASSPIQGANYGYTF.

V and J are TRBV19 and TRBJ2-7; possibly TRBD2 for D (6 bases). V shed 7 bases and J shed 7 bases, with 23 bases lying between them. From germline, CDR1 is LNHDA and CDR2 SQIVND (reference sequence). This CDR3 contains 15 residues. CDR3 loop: CASNPLTGVSNEQYF. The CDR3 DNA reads TGTGCCAGTAACCCCCTAACGGGGGTATCCAATGAGCAGTACTTC.

The CDR3: CASSPGTTGQETQYF. Written as DNA, the CDR3 is TGTGCCAGCAGCCCCGGGACTACTGGACAAGAGACCCAGTACTTC. The V call is TRBV7-3, the J call TRBJ2-5; TRBD2 matches at 7 bases. Trimming removed 5 bases from V and 2 bases from J; junction bases left unmatched: 8. The CDR3 is 15 residues long. Germline values: CDR1 SGHTA, CDR2 FQGTGA.